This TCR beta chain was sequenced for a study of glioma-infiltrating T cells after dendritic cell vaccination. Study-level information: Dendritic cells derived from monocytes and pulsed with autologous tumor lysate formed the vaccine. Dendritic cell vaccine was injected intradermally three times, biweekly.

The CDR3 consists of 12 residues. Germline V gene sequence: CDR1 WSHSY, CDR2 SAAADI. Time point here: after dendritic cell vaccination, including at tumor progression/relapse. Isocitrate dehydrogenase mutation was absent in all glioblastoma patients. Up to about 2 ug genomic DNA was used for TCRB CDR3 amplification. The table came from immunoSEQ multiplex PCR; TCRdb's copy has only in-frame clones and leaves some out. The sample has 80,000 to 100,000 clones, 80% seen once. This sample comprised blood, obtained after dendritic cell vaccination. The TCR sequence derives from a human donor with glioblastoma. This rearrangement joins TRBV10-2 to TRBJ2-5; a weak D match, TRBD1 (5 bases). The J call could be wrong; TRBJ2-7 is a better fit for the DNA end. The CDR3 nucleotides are TGCGCCAGCAGTGAGGGTGGGGCCGAGCAGTACTTC. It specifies CASSEGGAEQYF.